This T cell receptor (beta chain) was identified in a study of T cells after yellow fever vaccination. Germline CDR1 and CDR2: SGHVS and FQNEAQ. The ends were cut back, 1 base at V and 3 bases at J, with 21 bases in the middle. The CDR3 runs 18 residues. In TCRdb, the 5' RACE reads were re-called with MiXCR into one record per CDR3 protein. In the table there are about 580,000 distinct CDR3 sequences, 17% of which are singletons. This clonotype was obtained from a man between 18 and 29 years old who received the YFV17D yellow fever vaccine. J is TRBJ2-5 and V is TRBV7-8; D perhaps matches TRBD2 (5 bases). Sequenced here: PBMCs, sampled less than 6 days after the first yellow fever vaccination. The DNA for the CDR3 is TGTGCCAGCAGCTTAGTCCGGGATTTGTACAGAAAAGAAGAGACCCAGTACTTC. Amino acid sequence: CASSLVRDLYRKEETQYF.